The 6 T cell receptor beta chains listed next were all sequenced from one sample in a study of tumor-infiltrating lymphocytes in primary liver carcinoma. Co-extraction of RNA and DNA was performed on about 18-33 mg of unsorted bulk tissue. A primer in the constant region served to generate TCR beta cDNA from 500 ng of total RNA. Libraries of TCR beta came from three nested multiplex PCR rounds with slightly modified ARM-PCR. The study ran its first two PCR rounds for around 10 cycles each, using TRBV1-TRBV30 forward primers and a C-beta reverse primer. TCRdb re-called the multiplex PCR reads with MiXCR, one entry per CDR3 protein. The data contain around 80,000 distinct CDR3 sequences, around 70% of them seen just once; the ten biggest clones take up approximately 19%. Source material: liver tumor tissue from sampling region 1. Subset denoted: tumor region T1, superior pole. Every receptor here comes from a man aged 40-49 years with primary liver carcinoma and hepatitis B virus infection.

The chain is built from TRBV28 and TRBJ1-2, with D maybe TRBD1 (5 bases). Germline CDR1 MDHEN, CDR2 SYDVKM. This CDR3 region has 18 residues. V gave up 7 bases and J gave up 0 bases, with 24 bases separating them. DNA of the CDR3: TGTGCCAGCAATTTGGCGGGGGATCACCCTACTTCTAACTATGGCTACACCTTC. Translation gives CASNLAGDHPTSNYGYTF.

Turning to this clonotype: The germline gene is not matched at one end of the junction; a read error may be the cause. The chain combines TRBV6-1 with TRBJ2-7; D gene ambiguous. The CDR3 runs to 13 residues. Germline CDR1 is MNHNS and CDR2 is SASEGT. The CDR3 DNA follows: TGTGCCAGTAGTGAATGGGTTTTCTACAAGCATTACTTC. It specifies CASSEWVFYKHYF.

This clonotype was counted once. The chain employs TRBV11-2 and TRBJ2-1; D might be TRBD1 (5 bases). V lost 6 bases and J 13 bases, leaving 19 bases between the germline ends. The CDR3 extends over 13 amino acids. CDR1 is SGHAT and CDR2 is FQNNGV in the germline V gene. CDR3 in DNA: TGTGCCAGCAGTCCAAGGGGCCGGTCCGTACAGTTCTTC. Translating gives CASSPRGRSVQFF.

This clonotype has just one count. In this CDR3 the conserved last residue, phenylalanine or tryptophan, is missing, so a read error is likely. The CDR3 coding sequence is TGTGCCAGCAGCTCTCAACCTCCCGGGGAGCTGTTTTCT. Protein: CASSSQPPGELFS. The chain has TRBV11-2 and TRBJ2-2; D not certain. Between the trimmed V and J ends, which lost 4 bases and 6 bases, there was a span of 9 bases. Germline loops: CDR1 SGHAT, CDR2 FQNNGV. The length of the CDR3 is 13 residues.

In the case of this clonotype: Germline and junction disagree at one end, which may indicate a read error. The V gene is TRBV11-2, the J gene TRBJ1-1, with D possibly TRBD1 on 6 matching bases. Germline assignment: CDR1 SGHAT and CDR2 FQNNGV. This CDR3 has 14 amino acids. DNA for the CDR3: TGTGCCAGCAACTTAGGGGGGAATCAAACGGAAGCTTTCTTT. Its protein is CASNLGGNQTEAFF.

In regard to this clonotype: One end of the junction varies from germline; a read error may be responsible. This chain links TRBV11-2 with TRBJ2-1, with a possible D match to TRBD2 (5 bases). The CDR3 spans 12 residues. CDR1 and CDR2 from the germline V gene are SGHAT and FQNNGV. The CDR3 DNA follows: TGTACCAGCAGCTTAGTCGGGATTAAGCAGTTCTTC. Protein product: CTSSLVGIKQFF.